This T cell receptor beta chain was identified during a study of T cells in Graves' hyperthyroidism and ophthalmopathy. Any patient presenting with uncontrolled infection, other autoimmune disease, pregnancy or lactation was left out. PBMCs were derived from 10 ml fresh peripheral blood. RNA transcripts provided the source from which TCR beta CDR3 regions were amplified. The HTBI primer set drove a first-round RT-PCR of the TCR CDR3. TCRdb recomputed calls from the multiplex PCR reads with MiXCR, one row per CDR3 protein. The table includes more than 300,000 distinct CDR3 sequences, over 11% detected once. Germline CDR1 is MNHNS and CDR2 is SASEGT. This CDR3 spans 12 amino acids. Trimming stripped 6 bases from V and 4 bases from J, with 7 bases between. Study outcomes and limitations: Blood samples included most of the expanded thyroid clonotypes exceeding 0.001.

In this sample, this clonotype turned up many times. As yet, its antigen is unknown. The sequenced sample was blood. The clonotype comes from a woman under 40 with Graves' hyperthyroidism. This rearrangement joins TRBV6-1 to TRBJ1-5, with D unclear. The CDR3 protein is CASRPLNQPQHF. The CDR3 nucleotides read TGTGCCAGCAGGCCATTGAATCAGCCCCAGCATTTT.